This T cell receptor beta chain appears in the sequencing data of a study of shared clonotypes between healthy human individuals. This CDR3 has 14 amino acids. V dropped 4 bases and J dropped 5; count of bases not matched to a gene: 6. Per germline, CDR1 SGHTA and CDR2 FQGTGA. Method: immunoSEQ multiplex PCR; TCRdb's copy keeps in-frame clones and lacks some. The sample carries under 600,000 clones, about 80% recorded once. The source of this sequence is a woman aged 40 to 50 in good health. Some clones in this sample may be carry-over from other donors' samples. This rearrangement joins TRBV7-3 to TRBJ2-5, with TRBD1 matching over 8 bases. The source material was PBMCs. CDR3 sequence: CASSSTGAGETQYF. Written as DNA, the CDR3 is TGTGCCAGCAGCTCGACAGGGGCAGGGGAGACCCAGTACTTC.